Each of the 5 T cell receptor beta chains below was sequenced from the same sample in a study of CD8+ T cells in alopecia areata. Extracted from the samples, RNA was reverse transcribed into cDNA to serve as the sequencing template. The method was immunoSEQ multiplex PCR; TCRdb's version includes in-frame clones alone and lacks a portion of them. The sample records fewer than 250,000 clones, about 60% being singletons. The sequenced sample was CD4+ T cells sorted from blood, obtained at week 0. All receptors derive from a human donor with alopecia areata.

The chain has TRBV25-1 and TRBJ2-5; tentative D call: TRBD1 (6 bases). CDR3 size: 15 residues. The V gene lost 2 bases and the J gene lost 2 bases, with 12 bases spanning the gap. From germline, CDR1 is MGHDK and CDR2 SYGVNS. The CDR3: CASSERVGAQETQYF. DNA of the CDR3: TGTGCCAGCAGTGAAAGGGTGGGGGCACAAGAGACCCAGTACTTC.

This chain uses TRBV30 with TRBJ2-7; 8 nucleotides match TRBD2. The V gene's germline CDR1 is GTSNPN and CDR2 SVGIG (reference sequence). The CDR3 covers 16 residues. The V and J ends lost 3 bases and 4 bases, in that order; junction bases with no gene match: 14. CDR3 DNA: TGTGCCTGGAGCTCCTCAAAAGCGGGAGCGTTTTACGAGCAGTACTTC. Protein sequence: CAWSSSKAGAFYEQYF.

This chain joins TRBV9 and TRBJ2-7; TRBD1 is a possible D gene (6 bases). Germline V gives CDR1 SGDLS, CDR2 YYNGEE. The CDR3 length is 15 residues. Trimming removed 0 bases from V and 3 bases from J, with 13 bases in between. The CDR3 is CASSVAPAGVYEQYF. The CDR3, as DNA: TGTGCCAGCAGCGTAGCTCCGGCAGGGGTCTACGAGCAGTACTTC.

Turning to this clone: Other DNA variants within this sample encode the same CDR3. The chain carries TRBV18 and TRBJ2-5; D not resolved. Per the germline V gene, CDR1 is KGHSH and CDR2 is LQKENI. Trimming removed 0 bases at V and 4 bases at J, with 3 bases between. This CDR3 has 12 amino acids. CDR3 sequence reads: CASSPPGETQYF. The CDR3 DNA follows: TGTGCCAGCTCACCACCTGGAGAGACCCAGTACTTC.

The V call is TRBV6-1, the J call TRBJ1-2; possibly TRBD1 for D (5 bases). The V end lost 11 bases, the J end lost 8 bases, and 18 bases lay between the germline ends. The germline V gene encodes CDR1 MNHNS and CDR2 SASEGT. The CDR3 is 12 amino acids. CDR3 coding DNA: TGTGCCGCGAATCAGGGCCGTCGGGGCTACACCTTC. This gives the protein CAANQGRRGYTF.